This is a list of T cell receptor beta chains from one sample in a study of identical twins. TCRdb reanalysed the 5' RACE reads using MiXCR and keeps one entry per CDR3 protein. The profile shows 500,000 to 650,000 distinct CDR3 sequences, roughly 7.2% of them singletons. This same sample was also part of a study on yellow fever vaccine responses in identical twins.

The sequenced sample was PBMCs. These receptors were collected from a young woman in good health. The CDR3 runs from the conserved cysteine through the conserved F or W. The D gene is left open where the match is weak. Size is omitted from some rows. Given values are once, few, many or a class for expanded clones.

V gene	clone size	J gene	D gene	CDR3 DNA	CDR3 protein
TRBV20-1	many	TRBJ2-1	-	TGCAGTGCTAGAGAACCTGTTCAAGGCAATGAGCAGTTCTTC	CSAREPVQGNEQFF
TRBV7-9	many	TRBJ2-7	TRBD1	TGTGCCAGCAGCATTAGGACAGGGAGCTACGAGCAGTACTTC	CASSIRTGSYEQYF
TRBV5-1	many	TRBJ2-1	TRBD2	TGCGCCAGCAGCTCCAACGGACTAGCGGGGGGGATCTACAATGAGCAGTTCTTC	CASSSNGLAGGIYNEQFF
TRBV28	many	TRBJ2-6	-	TGTGCCAGCAGTTTGGCGACAGGCCCAAGCTCTGGGGCCAACGTCCTGACTTTC	CASSLATGPSSGANVLTF
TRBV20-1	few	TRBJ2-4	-	TGCAGTGCTAGACAGGTCACCAAAAACATTCAGTACTTC	CSARQVTKNIQYF
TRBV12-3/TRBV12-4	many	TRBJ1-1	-	TGTGCCAGCAGGTTCACTGGGAGTTTAATGAACACTGAAGCTTTCTTT	CASRFTGSLMNTEAFF
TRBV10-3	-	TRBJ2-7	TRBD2	TGTGCCATCAGAGAGGGACTAGCGGGAGCCTACGAGCAGTACTTC	CAIREGLAGAYEQYF
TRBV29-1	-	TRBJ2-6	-	TGCAGCGCCCGGGTGGCTGGGGCCAACGTCCTGACTTTC	CSARVAGANVLTF
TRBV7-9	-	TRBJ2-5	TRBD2	TGTGCCAGCAGCCCGAATCCGGGGGGATGGATCCAAGAGACCCAGTACTTC	CASSPNPGGWIQETQYF
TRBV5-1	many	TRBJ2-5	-	TGCGCCAGCAGCACCACAGGGCCCGGGCCCCAGTACTTC	CASSTTGPGPQYF
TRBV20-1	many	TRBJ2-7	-	TGCAGTGCTAGAACTCCCCTGGCCCAACGTCTCTGCGAGCAGTACTTC	CSARTPLAQRLCEQYF
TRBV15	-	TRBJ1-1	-	TGTGCCACCAGCAGGGGCATAACGGCTGAAGCTTTCTTT	CATSRGITAEAFF
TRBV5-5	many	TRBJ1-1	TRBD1	TGTGCCAGCAGCCCGGGACAGGGCAAGATGAACACTGAAGCTTTCTTT	CASSPGQGKMNTEAFF
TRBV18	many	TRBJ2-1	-	TGTGCCAGCTCACCCGCCGGCGGATGGGAGAATAGCTCCTACAATGAGCAGTTCTTC	CASSPAGGWENSSYNEQFF
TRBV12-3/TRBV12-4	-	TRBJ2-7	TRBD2	TGTGCCAGCAGTGGGCCCTTAGCGGGAGTGAACTACGAGCAGTACTTC	CASSGPLAGVNYEQYF
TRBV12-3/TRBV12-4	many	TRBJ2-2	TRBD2	TGTGCCAGCAGCCCGACTAGCGGGATCACCGGGGAGCTGTTTTTT	CASSPTSGITGELFF
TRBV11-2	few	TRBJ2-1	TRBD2	TGTGCCAGCAGCTTAGCTGGGACTAGCCAGGATGAGCAGTTCTTC	CASSLAGTSQDEQFF
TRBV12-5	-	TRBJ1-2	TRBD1	TGTGCTAGTGGTTTTACCAGTGGAGGGGGCTTTGGCTACACCTTC	CASGFTSGGGFGYTF
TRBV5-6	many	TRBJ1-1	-	TGTGCCAGCAGCACCCTGAGGACGGCGAACACTGAAGCTTTCTTT	CASSTLRTANTEAFF
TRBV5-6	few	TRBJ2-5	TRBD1	TGTGCCAGCTCCGAACAGGGGCGGGAAGAGACCCAGTACTTC	CASSEQGREETQYF
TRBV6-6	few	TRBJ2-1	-	TGTGCCAGCAGTGCCCGACCCGGCAATGAGCAGTTCTTC	CASSARPGNEQFF
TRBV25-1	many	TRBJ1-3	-	TGTGCCAGAGACAGGCAAAGCTCTGGAAACACCATATATTTT	CARDRQSSGNTIYF
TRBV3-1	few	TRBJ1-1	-	TGTGCCAGCAGCCAAGCCCCTTCGGGGTGGGTCACTGAAGCTTTCTTT	CASSQAPSGWVTEAFF
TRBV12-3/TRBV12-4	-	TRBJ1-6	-	TGTGCCAGCCAGATTATTGTGGGCTCACCCCTCCACTTT	CASQIIVGSPLHF
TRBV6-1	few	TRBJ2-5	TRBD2	TGTGCCAGCTGCGTGGACGCGGGAGTGGAGACCCAGTACTTC	CASCVDAGVETQYF
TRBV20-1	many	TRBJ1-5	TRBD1	TGCAGTGCTAGAACACAGGGGGGCTATCAGCCCCAGCATTTT	CSARTQGGYQPQHF
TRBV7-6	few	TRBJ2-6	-	TGTGCCAGCAGCTTAGGTCGGGGCAGCTCTGGGGCCAACGTCCTGACTTTC	CASSLGRGSSGANVLTF
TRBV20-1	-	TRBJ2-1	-	TGCAGTGCAAAAGGTGGGAATGAGCAGTTCTTC	CSAKGGNEQFF
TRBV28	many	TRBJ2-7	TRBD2	TGTGCCAGCAGTTTCCGCGGGAGGAACTACGAGCAGTACTTC	CASSFRGRNYEQYF
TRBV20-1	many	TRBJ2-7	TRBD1	TGCAGTGCTGACGGGACAGGGAACAACGAGCAGTACTTC	CSADGTGNNEQYF
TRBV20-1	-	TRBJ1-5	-	TGCAGTGCTAGAGTTTCTGGGGGCGAGAGGTACCAGCCCCAGCATTTT	CSARVSGGERYQPQHF
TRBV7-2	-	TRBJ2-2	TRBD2	TGTGCCAGCAGCTCGACTAGCGGGGGGGCTCGTACCGGGGAGCTGTTTTTT	CASSSTSGGARTGELFF
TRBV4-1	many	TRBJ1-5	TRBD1	TGCGCCAGCAGCCAAGGAGGGGGCCAGCCCCAGCATTTT	CASSQGGGQPQHF
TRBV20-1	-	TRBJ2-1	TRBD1	TGCAGTGCTCCACAGGGGGCCTGGAATGAGCAGTTCTTC	CSAPQGAWNEQFF
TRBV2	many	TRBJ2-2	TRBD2	TGTGCCAGCATCCGGGGGGTCGACACCGGGGAGCTGTTTTTT	CASIRGVDTGELFF
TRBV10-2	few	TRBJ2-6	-	TGCGCCAGCAGTGAGGTAGTCCCAGGCGGCCCGTATAGGGCCAACGTCCTGACTTTC	CASSEVVPGGPYRANVLTF
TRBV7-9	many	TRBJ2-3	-	TGTGCCAGCAGCGCGGACGGATTCCCTCTTCCGCAGTATTTT	CASSADGFPLPQYF
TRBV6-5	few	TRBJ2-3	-	TGTGCCAGCAGTTACTCGACCTGGGGGGATCCTACAGATACGCAGTATTTT	CASSYSTWGDPTDTQYF
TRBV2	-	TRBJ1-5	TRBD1	TGTGCCAGCAAGTCAGGACAGGGAATCACTCAGCCCCAGCATTTT	CASKSGQGITQPQHF
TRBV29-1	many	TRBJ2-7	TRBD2	TGCAGCGTTGAAGATGGGGGGGGTGGACACGAGCAGTACTTC	CSVEDGGGGHEQYF
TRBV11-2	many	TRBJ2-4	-	TGTGCCAGCAGCCTCATAGCGCTATTAGCCAAAAACATTCAGTACTTC	CASSLIALLAKNIQYF
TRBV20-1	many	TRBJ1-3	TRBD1	TGCAGTGCTTGGGACAGGGCGTCCGGAAACACCATATATTTT	CSAWDRASGNTIYF
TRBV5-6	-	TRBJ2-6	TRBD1	TGTGCCAGCAGGTGGGGACAGGGGCCCTACTCCGGGGCCAACGTCCTGACTTTC	CASRWGQGPYSGANVLTF
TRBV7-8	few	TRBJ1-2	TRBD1	TGTGCCAGCAGCTTAGTCGGACAGGGATTAGACTATGGCTACACCTTC	CASSLVGQGLDYGYTF
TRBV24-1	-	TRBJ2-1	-	TGTGCCACCAGTGATTCGTCCCAGAGTAGTGAGCAGTTCTTC	CATSDSSQSSEQFF
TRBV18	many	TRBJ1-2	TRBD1	TGTGCCAGCTCGGCCGGGACAGACTATGGCTACACCTTC	CASSAGTDYGYTF
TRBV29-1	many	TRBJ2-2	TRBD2	TGCAGCGTTTCCGGGGCTAGCGGGAACACCGGGGAGCTGTTTTTT	CSVSGASGNTGELFF
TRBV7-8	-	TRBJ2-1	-	TGTGCCAGCATCCGGGCGGGACTCGGAAACTCCTACAATGAGCAGTTCTTC	CASIRAGLGNSYNEQFF
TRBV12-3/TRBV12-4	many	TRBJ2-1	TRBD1	TGTGCCAGCAGTCGGGACAGTACCTACAATGAGCAGTTCTTC	CASSRDSTYNEQFF
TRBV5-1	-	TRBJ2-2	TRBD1	TGCGCCAGCGGACAGGGTAGTTCCGGGGAGCTGTTTTTT	CASGQGSSGELFF
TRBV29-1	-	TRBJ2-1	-	TGCAGCGTTGAGGTAGGGGGAATTAATGAGCAGTTCTTC	CSVEVGGINEQFF
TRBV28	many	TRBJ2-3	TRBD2	TGTGCCAGCAGTCCAAGGACTAGCGGGAGAGATACGCAGTATTTT	CASSPRTSGRDTQYF
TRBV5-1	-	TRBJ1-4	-	TGCGCCAGCAGCTTGAGGTTGGGCAAGGCAGGCGAAAAACTGTTTTTT	CASSLRLGKAGEKLFF
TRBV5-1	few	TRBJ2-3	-	TGCGCCAGCAGCTTGATTAGGGTTACTGGCACAGATACGCAGTATTTT	CASSLIRVTGTDTQYF
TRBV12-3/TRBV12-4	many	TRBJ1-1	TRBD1	TGTGCCAGCAGTTTACCAGGGGGCGACGACACTGAAGCTTTCTTT	CASSLPGGDDTEAFF
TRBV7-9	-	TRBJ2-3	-	TGTGCCAGCAGACACAGGGAGACCACAGATACGCAGTATTTT	CASRHRETTDTQYF
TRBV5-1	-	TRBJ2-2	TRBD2	TGCGCCAGCAGCGCGGGACTAGCGGGAGTACTTTGGGTCGGGGAGCTGTTTTTT	CASSAGLAGVLWVGELFF
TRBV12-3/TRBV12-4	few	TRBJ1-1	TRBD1	TGTGCCAGCAGAGGACAGGGGACGAACACTGAAGCTTTCTTT	CASRGQGTNTEAFF
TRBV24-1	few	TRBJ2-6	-	TGTGCCACCAGTGATAAACGCGGGGCCCGGGGGTCTGGGGCCAACGTCCTGACTTTC	CATSDKRGARGSGANVLTF